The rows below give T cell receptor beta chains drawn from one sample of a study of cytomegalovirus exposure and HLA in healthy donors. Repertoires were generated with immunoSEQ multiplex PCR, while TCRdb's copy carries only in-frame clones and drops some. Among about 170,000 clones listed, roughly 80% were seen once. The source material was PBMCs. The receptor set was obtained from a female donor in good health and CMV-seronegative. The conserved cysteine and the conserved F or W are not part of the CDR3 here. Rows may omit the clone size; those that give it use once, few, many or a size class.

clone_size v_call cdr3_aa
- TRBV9 ASSEPGDSYNEQF
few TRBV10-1 ASPFGKNIQY
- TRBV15 ATSRDRASGNEQF
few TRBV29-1 SVSHGERAYGYT
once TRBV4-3 ASSQGLAALETQY
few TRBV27 ASSWTGVIYEQY
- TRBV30 AWSPGGTGYGYT
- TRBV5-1 ASSPEASGRVVGAKNIQY
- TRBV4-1 ASSQGLAGTYYEQY
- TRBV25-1 ASSDRGTRSQPQH
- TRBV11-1 ASSPDIAYGYT
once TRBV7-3 ASSPGGVGLGGYT
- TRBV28 ASSLLGSQPQH
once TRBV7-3 ASSLSRQGAYNEQF
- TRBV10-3 AISPGQGAGQPQH
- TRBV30 AVETAGGQSEQF
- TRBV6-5 ASSTSGSLFYEQY
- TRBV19 ASISVGTGGGEQY
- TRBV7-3 ASSLTPLASNEQF
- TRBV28 ASSDLRGSTDTQY
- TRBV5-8 ASSDHGLAATDTQY
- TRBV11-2 ASSISRGHIQGLDGYT
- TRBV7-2 ASSLQYEQY
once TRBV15 ATSRDLGRGQETQY
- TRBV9 ASSLQSRGSGGTRYNEQF
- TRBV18 ASSPTGSYQPQH
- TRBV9 ASSVNWDRGYEQY
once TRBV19 ASSSREVRTEAF
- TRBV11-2 ASSLTSGASGTQY
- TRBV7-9 ASASVAYEQY
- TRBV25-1 ASSEGTGRGRAEAF
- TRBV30 AWAPGSNQPQH
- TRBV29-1 SVEGGGQGSTGELF
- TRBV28 ASGEAGGFLNEQF
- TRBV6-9 ASSHRDYEQY
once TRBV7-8 ASSLAPQLPHGYT
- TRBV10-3 AIRASGYQETQY
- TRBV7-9 SSSWTDYGYT
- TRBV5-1 ASRVGYEQY
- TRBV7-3 ASSLYSGRENIQY
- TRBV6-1 ASSVSTASTYEQY
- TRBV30 AWEQGLNTEAF
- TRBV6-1 ASSENTGAGNTIY
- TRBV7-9 ASSPLLTGEAF
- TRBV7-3 ASSDRQNTEAF
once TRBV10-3 AIRAGEDGETQY
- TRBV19 ASSIGQGVFYEQY
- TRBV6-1 ASSAQGTGNNGYT
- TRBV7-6 ASSLLAGVNEQF
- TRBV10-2 ASSVAGGAAGEQF
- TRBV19 ASSPQGTGNTIY
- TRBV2 ASSDGQPLVYEQY
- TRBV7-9 ASSLERGGYT
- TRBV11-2 ASSLGQGEYNEQF